This TCR beta chain was observed in a study of OX40 agonist ivuxolimab in advanced cancers. The wider study: Dose-escalation cases comprised hepatocellular carcinoma, melanoma, renal cell or head and neck cancer. Subjects had a mean age of roughly 57 years, with a range of about 23 to 85; approximately 83% were male.

TCRdb keeps only in-frame clones here, not all; method: immunoSEQ multiplex PCR. The sample includes tens of thousands of clones, roughly 93% of them seen just once. The ends lost 6 bases at V and 4 bases at J; junction bases unmatched: 4. Germline V gene lookup returns CDR1 MNHEY and CDR2 SVGAGI. The CDR3 sequence is 15 residues long. Points on this clone: Distinct nucleotide sequences in the sample also encode this CDR3.

It was autoimmune disease history or systemic immunosuppression that excluded patients. The sequence was collected from an adult with an advanced solid tumor such as melanoma, head and neck, liver or kidney cancer. This chain connects TRBV6-5 to TRBJ2-5, with TRBD2 identical over 14 bases. Sample: CD4+ or CD8+ T cells sorted from blood, taken in a trial of the OX40 agonist ivuxolimab. Here the CDR3 reads CASSYGTSGRETQYF. Here the CDR3 DNA reads TGTGCCAGCAGCTACGGGACTAGCGGGAGAGAGACCCAGTACTTC.